This T cell receptor (beta chain) was sequenced in a study of blood T cell repertoires in COVID-19. The CDR3 length is 17 residues. V lost 0 bases to trimming and J lost 0 bases, with 14 bases between them. Germline V CDR1 and CDR2: LGHNA, YNFKEQ. Assay: immunoSEQ multiplex PCR; the TCRdb copy retains only in-frame clones and omits some. This sample yields about 150,000 clones, of which around four fifths are seen a single time; 6.2% belongs to the top ten. Cohort assignment relied on participant-reported clinical history. Two negative PCRs, clearance, or symptom resolution were required of recovered Cohort 3 donors.

This TCR came from a middle-aged woman who had recovered from COVID-19. J is TRBJ1-2 and V is TRBV4-2; D may be TRBD1 (5 bases). Sequencing was carried out using PBMCs or T cells enriched from blood (not recorded which). Written as DNA, the CDR3 is TGTGCCAGCAGCCAAGACCGAGACAGCCCCTCTAACTATGGCTACACCTTC. It specifies CASSQDRDSPSNYGYTF.